This T cell receptor (beta chain) was found in a study of CD8+ T cells in alopecia areata. The study, taken as a whole, reports: Unlike in mice, where it was clearer, TCR sharing across patients was less clear, possibly HLA-related. Across lesional scalp, and particularly alopecia totalis/universalis, clonality surpassed that of normal scalp.

Extracted RNA was reverse transcribed into cDNA, the sequencing template. Repertoires were generated with immunoSEQ multiplex PCR, while TCRdb's copy carries only in-frame clones and drops some. This sample has around 160,000 clones; about 90% occur once, and the top ten carry roughly 16%. As for this clone: Its antigen is unidentified.

Lesional scalp tissue (obtained by punch biopsy) and peripheral blood were collected from alopecia areata patients. PBMC-derived CD4+ and CD8+ T cells were sorted. The CDR3 extends over 18 amino acids. Germline V gives CDR1 SGDLS, CDR2 YYNGEE. Losses at the gene ends were 3 bases for V and 0 bases for J; bases not matched to a gene: 14. This TCR was recovered from a human donor with alopecia areata. The material was CD8+ T cells sorted from blood, obtained at week 0. This sequence joins TRBV9 and TRBJ1-2; TRBD1 matches at 7 bases. In DNA form, the CDR3 reads TGTGCCAGCAGCGCGTACTATATCGCAGGGGGTTCTAACTATGGCTACACCTTC. Encoded protein: CASSAYYIAGGSNYGYTF.